This TCR beta chain stems from a study of blood T cell repertoires in COVID-19. Study in general: Collection of acute and convalescent COVID-19 samples took place in the United States, Italy and Spain. Nucleic acid was either cDNA or gDNA, and it came from T cells, B-cell-depleted T cells, or PBMCs.

This clone appeared once. From germline, CDR1 is KGHSH and CDR2 LQKENI. The CDR3 sequence is 13 residues long. V was clipped by 6 bases and J by 0 bases, with 9 bases between them. Methods used by the authors: Cell counts per sample came from amplifying reference gene primers. The data were produced by immunoSEQ multiplex PCR, yet TCRdb's version contains in-frame clones alone and is incomplete. For V, J and clone size, that table is used; D and trimming come from the DNA. The sample has 65,000 to 85,000 clones; approximately 92% are singletons. Sample: peripheral blood. The clonotype originates from a human donor in a cohort sampled during active COVID-19. This chain uses TRBV18 with TRBJ2-7; D unresolved. The CDR3 DNA follows: TGTGCCAGCTCGCTACAGAGCTCCTACGAGCAGTACTTC. Translated: CASSLQSSYEQYF.